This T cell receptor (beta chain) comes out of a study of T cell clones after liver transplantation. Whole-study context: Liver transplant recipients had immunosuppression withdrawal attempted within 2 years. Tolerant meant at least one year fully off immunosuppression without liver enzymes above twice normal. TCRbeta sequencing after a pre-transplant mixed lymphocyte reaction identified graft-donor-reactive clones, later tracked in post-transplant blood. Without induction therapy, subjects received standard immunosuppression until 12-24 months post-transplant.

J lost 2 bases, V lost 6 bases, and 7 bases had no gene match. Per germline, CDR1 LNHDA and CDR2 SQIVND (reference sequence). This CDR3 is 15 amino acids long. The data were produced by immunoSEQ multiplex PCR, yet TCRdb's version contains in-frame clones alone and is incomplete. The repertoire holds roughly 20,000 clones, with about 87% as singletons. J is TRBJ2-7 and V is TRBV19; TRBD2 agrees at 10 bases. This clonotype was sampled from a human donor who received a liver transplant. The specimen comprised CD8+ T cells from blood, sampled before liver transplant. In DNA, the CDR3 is TGTGCCAGTAGCCCCACTAGCGGGATTACCTACGAGCAGTACTTC. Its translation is CASSPTSGITYEQYF.